These T cell receptor beta chains were read from a single sample in a study of regulatory T cells in long-lasting Graves disease. TCRdb re-derived calls from the multiplex PCR reads in MiXCR, one entry per CDR3 protein. Here the sample spans approximately 480,000 distinct CDR3 sequences, about 16% being singletons. This sample also appeared in a second study, on T cells in Graves' hyperthyroidism and ophthalmopathy.

Sequences were derived from peripheral blood mononuclear cells (PBMCs), sampled at new diagnosis, from a patient treated with antithyroid drugs. Source of these receptors: a man aged 35 to 55 with Graves disease. CDR3s include the opening cysteine and the closing phenylalanine or tryptophan. D genes are given only for firm matches. Clone size is given for some rows only: seen once, a few or many times, or a class if the clone is expanded.

CDR3	DNA	D	size	J	V
CATSRDLGAVEAFF	TGTGCCACCAGCAGAGATCTCGGGGCAGTTGAAGCTTTCTTT	NA	NA	TRBJ1-1	TRBV15
CASSLGRGTGGGEQYF	TGTGCCAGCAGTTTGGGGCGTGGGACAGGGGGCGGCGAGCAGTACTTC	TRBD1	many	TRBJ2-7	TRBV28
CASSRGTSGSSYEQYF	TGTGCCAGTAGTAGAGGGACTAGCGGGAGCTCCTACGAGCAGTACTTC	TRBD2	NA	TRBJ2-7	TRBV19
CASMDRAVETQYF	TGTGCCTCAATGGACAGGGCGGTGGAGACCCAGTACTTC	TRBD1	many	TRBJ2-5	TRBV19
CASSLPRDRGGEGVSGANVLTF	TGTGCCAGCAGCCTCCCTAGGGACAGAGGGGGAGAAGGGGTCTCTGGGGCCAACGTCCTGACTTTC	TRBD1	NA	TRBJ2-6	TRBV7-2
CSVEDLNSSYEQYF	TGCAGCGTTGAAGATCTTAACAGTTCCTACGAGCAGTACTTC	NA	NA	TRBJ2-7	TRBV29-1
CASSPDLGTEAFF	TGTGCCAGCAGCCCGGATTTAGGGACTGAAGCTTTCTTT	NA	many	TRBJ1-1	TRBV5-6
CASSQDGGRSYNEQFF	TGTGCCAGCAGCCAAGATGGTGGGAGATCCTACAATGAGCAGTTCTTC	NA	few	TRBJ2-1	TRBV4-2
CASTPRITDTQYF	TGTGCCAGCACCCCCAGGATCACAGATACGCAGTATTTT	NA	many	TRBJ2-3	TRBV2
CASSEWGTGEKLFF	TGTGCCAGCAGTGAATGGGGGACAGGTGAAAAACTGTTTTTT	TRBD1	many	TRBJ1-4	TRBV25-1
CASSILGPPGTEAFF	TGTGCCAGTAGTATATTGGGCCCCCCGGGCACTGAAGCTTTCTTT	NA	NA	TRBJ1-1	TRBV19
CASSPKNDQHEQFF	TGTGCCAGCTCACCAAAGAACGACCAGCATGAGCAGTTCTTC	NA	NA	TRBJ2-1	TRBV18
CASSLRFSVRGNTEAFF	TGCGCCAGCAGCTTGAGATTCTCGGTCAGGGGGAACACTGAAGCTTTCTTT	NA	many	TRBJ1-1	TRBV5-1
CASSPLLGAQYF	TGTGCCAGCAGTCCGTTGCTTGGGGCCCAGTACTTC	NA	many	TRBJ2-5	TRBV28
CASSGRTGVMNTEAFF	TGTGCCAGCAGCGGGCGGACAGGGGTCATGAACACTGAAGCTTTCTTT	TRBD1	many	TRBJ1-1	TRBV28
CASSTRLVKDYNEQFF	TGCGCCAGCAGCACCCGACTAGTAAAGGACTACAATGAGCAGTTCTTC	NA	many	TRBJ2-1	TRBV5-1
CASGSDRGDGYTF	TGTGCTAGTGGTTCGGACAGGGGCGATGGCTACACCTTC	TRBD1	NA	TRBJ1-2	TRBV12-5
CASSLVLAPTDTQYF	TGTGCCAGCAGCTTAGTCTTGGCCCCCACAGATACGCAGTATTTT	NA	many	TRBJ2-3	TRBV7-9
CASSLATDERNTEAFF	TGTGCCAGCAGCTTGGCTACGGATGAGAGGAACACTGAAGCTTTCTTT	NA	many	TRBJ1-1	TRBV5-1
CASSSSGLAGETMSSYNEQFF	TGTGCCAGCAGCTCATCCGGACTAGCGGGAGAAACGATGAGCTCCTACAATGAGCAGTTCTTC	TRBD2	NA	TRBJ2-1	TRBV12-3/TRBV12-4
CASRDGTPPIEQYF	TGTGCCAGCAGGGATGGGACTCCTCCCATCGAGCAGTACTTC	NA	many	TRBJ2-7	TRBV2
CAIRATSGSYNEQFF	TGTGCCATCAGGGCTACTAGCGGCTCCTACAATGAGCAGTTCTTC	TRBD2	NA	TRBJ2-1	TRBV10-3
CSALGTNTEAFF	TGCAGTGCTCTGGGGACAAACACTGAAGCTTTCTTT	NA	many	TRBJ1-1	TRBV20-1
CASSPGQNMYEQYF	TGTGCCAGCAGCCCGGGACAGAATATGTACGAGCAGTACTTC	TRBD1	NA	TRBJ2-7	TRBV28
CASSYSKRRQETQYF	TGTGCCAGCAGTTACTCAAAGCGGAGGCAAGAGACCCAGTACTTC	NA	NA	TRBJ2-5	TRBV6-2/TRBV6-3
CASSLSGTPQIYEQYF	TGTGCCAGCAGTCTCAGCGGGACACCCCAAATTTACGAGCAGTACTTC	NA	many	TRBJ2-7	TRBV28
CATSDLTSGRAVGELFF	TGTGCCACCAGTGACTTAACTAGCGGGAGGGCCGTCGGGGAGCTGTTTTTT	TRBD2	many	TRBJ2-2	TRBV24-1
CATSRDLAGNEQFF	TGTGCCACCAGCAGAGATCTTGCGGGCAATGAGCAGTTCTTC	NA	many	TRBJ2-1	TRBV15
CASSLDPGAGETQYF	TGTGCCAGCAGCTTGGACCCAGGGGCCGGGGAGACCCAGTACTTC	NA	many	TRBJ2-5	TRBV5-4
CASSVENIGNQPQHF	TGTGCCAGCAGTGTTGAGAATATAGGGAATCAGCCCCAGCATTTT	NA	many	TRBJ1-5	TRBV2
CSARDRDAGPYF	TGCAGTGCTAGAGATCGGGATGCGGGACCGTACTTC	NA	few	TRBJ2-1	TRBV20-1
CASSLPRDEQFF	TGTGCCAGCAGTCTCCCCAGAGATGAGCAGTTCTTC	NA	few	TRBJ2-1	TRBV28
CASSPRVFGNTIYF	TGCGCCAGCAGCCCCAGGGTCTTTGGAAACACCATATATTTT	NA	NA	TRBJ1-3	TRBV4-1
CAISEGGGNQPQHF	TGTGCCATCAGTGAAGGGGGAGGCAATCAGCCCCAGCATTTT	NA	many	TRBJ1-5	TRBV10-3